These 20 T cell receptor beta chains originate from one sample sequenced in a study of cytomegalovirus exposure and HLA in healthy donors. Only in-frame clones appear in the TCRdb table, and some are missing; sequencing was by immunoSEQ multiplex PCR. The table shows over 75,000 clones, with 85% occurring only once. Sequencing was carried out using PBMCs. All receptors come from a man aged 18 to 29 in good health and CMV-seropositive.

This chain connects TRBV10-2 to TRBJ2-3; 7 bases match TRBD2. J lost 4 bases, V lost 0 bases, and 1 base had no gene match. Germline V gene sequence: CDR1 WSHSY, CDR2 SAAADI. The CDR3 is made up of 14 amino acids. CDR3 amino acids: CASSESSGPDTQYF. The CDR3 DNA is TGCGCCAGCAGTGAGTCTAGCGGGCCAGATACGCAGTATTTT.

The chain recombines TRBV13 with TRBJ1-2; D not certain. Between the trimmed V and J ends, which lost 0 bases and 1 base, there was a span of 6 bases. CDR1 PRHDT and CDR2 FYEKMQ come from the germline V gene (reference sequence). The CDR3 sequence is 14 residues long. In DNA, the CDR3 is TGTGCCAGCAGCTTAGGAGCAAGTAACTATGGCTACACCTTC. This sequence encodes CASSLGASNYGYTF.

The chain combines TRBV11-2 with TRBJ2-7; TRBD1 is a possible D gene (5 bases). CDR3 length equals 15 residues. Germline assignment: CDR1 SGHAT and CDR2 FQNNGV. V lost 5 bases to trimming and J lost 2 bases, with 16 bases between them. The CDR3, as DNA: TGTGCCAGCAGCACGGACGGGTGGGGCGCCTACGAGCAGTACGTC. Its translation: CASSTDGWGAYEQYV.

V is TRBV7-2 and J is TRBJ2-5; 10 bases match TRBD2. Germline V lookup: CDR1 SGHTA, CDR2 FQGNSA. The CDR3 has 17 amino acids. J was trimmed by 1 base and V by 1 base; bases with no gene match: 6. The CDR3 coding sequence is TGTGCCAGCAGCTTAGGAATAGCGGGAGGCCCCCAAGAGACCCAGTACTTC. Its protein product is CASSLGIAGGPQETQYF.

V gene TRBV19 combines with J gene TRBJ2-7, with D perhaps TRBD1 (6 bases). V gave up 4 bases and J gave up 2 bases, with 12 bases separating them. The germline V gene has CDR1 LNHDA and CDR2 SQIVND (reference sequence). This CDR3 has 14 residues. This CDR3 reads CASSKQGTPYEQYF. The CDR3 nucleotides read TGTGCCAGTAGTAAACAGGGTACCCCCTACGAGCAGTACTTC.

The V call is TRBV7-9, the J call TRBJ2-7; tentatively, D is TRBD2 (6 bases). Germline V gene data show CDR1 as SEHNR and CDR2 as FQNEAQ (reference sequence). This CDR3 comprises 13 residues. V shed 5 bases and J shed 4 bases, with 12 bases lying between them. CDR3 in amino acids: CASSPGGAYEQYF. CDR3 nucleotides: TGTGCCAGCAGCCCAGGCGGGGCTTACGAGCAGTACTTC.

This clone was recorded a few times. The V call is TRBV7-6, the J call TRBJ2-1; 9 nucleotides match TRBD1. V gave up 2 bases and J gave up 5 bases; unmatched junction bases: 1. CDR1 SGHVS and CDR2 FNYEAQ come from the germline V gene. This CDR3 is built from 14 residues. The CDR3 DNA is TGTGCCAGCAGCTTAACAGGGGGCAACAATGAGCAGTTCTTC. Encoded protein: CASSLTGGNNEQFF. Together with reference TRBV7-6 and TRBJ2-1, the CDR3 gives the full variable domain: GAGVSQSPRYKVTKRGQDVALRCDPISGHVSLYWYRQALGQGPEFLTYFNYEAQQDKSGLPNDRFSAERPEGSISTLTIQRTEQRDSAMYRCASSLTGGNNEQFFGPGTRLTVL.

The V call is TRBV4-1, the J call TRBJ2-1; possibly TRBD1 for D (6 bases). The CDR3 sequence is 14 residues long. Per germline, CDR1 MGHRA and CDR2 YSYEKL. Trimming removed 4 bases from V and 9 bases from J, with 16 bases in between. The CDR3 DNA reads as TGCGCCAGCAGCCGCGCGGAACAGGGACGTGAGCAGTTCTTC. Translated: CASSRAEQGREQFF.

The gene calls are TRBV2 and TRBJ2-7; 14 positions match TRBD2. The CDR3 runs 18 residues. Germline CDR1 reads SNHLY; CDR2 reads FYNNEI. J lost 5 bases, V lost 7 bases, and 16 bases had no gene match. The CDR3 is CASKGLLGTSGSSDEQYF. The CDR3, as DNA: TGTGCCAGCAAAGGACTACTGGGGACTAGCGGGAGTTCAGACGAGCAGTACTTC. Complete variable domain (other parts from reference TRBV2 and TRBJ2-7): EPEVTQTPSHQVTQMGQEVILRCVPISNHLYFYWYRQILGQKVEFLVSFYNNEISEKSEIFDDQFSVERPDGSNFTLKIRSTKLEDSAMYFCASKGLLGTSGSSDEQYFGPGTRLTVT.

The chain is built from TRBV28 and TRBJ1-1; TRBD1 matches at 9 bases. V lost 6 bases to trimming and J lost 1 base; unmatched junction nucleotides: 3. CDR1 and CDR2 (germline): MDHEN, SYDVKM. CDR3 length: 14 residues. CDR3 residues: CASSTGGRNTEAFF. DNA for the CDR3: TGTGCCAGCAGCACAGGGGGCCGGAACACTGAAGCTTTCTTT. Full variable domain (missing parts from reference TRBV28 and TRBJ1-1): DVKVTQSSRYLVKRTGEKVFLECVQDMDHENMFWYRQDPGLGLRLIYFSYDVKMKEKGDIPEGYSVSREKKERFSLILESASTNQTSMYLCASSTGGRNTEAFFGQGTRLTVV.

The CDR3 DNA reads as TGCGCCAGCAGCTTGGGAGCGGGATTGCTCTCCTACGAGCAGTACTTC. It is translated as CASSLGAGLLSYEQYF. The chain links TRBV5-1 to TRBJ2-7, with 7 bases identical to TRBD2. CDR3 size: 16 residues. CDR1 and CDR2 from the germline V gene are SGHRS and YFSETQ. The V and J ends lost 0 bases and 0 bases, in that order; junction bases with no gene match: 6.

The chain is built from TRBV10-3 and TRBJ2-3; TRBD1 matches at 11 bases. Trimming cost V 10 bases and J 5 bases; bases outside gene matches: 8. Germline V gene data show CDR1 as ENHRY and CDR2 as SYGVKD. This CDR3 comprises 14 residues. CDR3 loop: CATGQGAIGDTQYF. CDR3 bases: TGTGCCACCGGACAGGGGGCTATCGGAGATACGCAGTATTTT.

CDR3 nucleotide sequence: TGCGCCAGCAGCCAAGCTGCTAGCGGGAGGGCCGTAGATACGCAGTATTTT. Protein sequence: CASSQAASGRAVDTQYF. The chain employs TRBV4-1 and TRBJ2-3; 12 nucleotides align to TRBD2. J was trimmed by 5 bases and V by 1 base; bases with no gene match: 7. CDR3 length: 17 amino acids. Germline CDR1 reads MGHRA; CDR2 reads YSYEKL.

The V call is TRBV19, the J call TRBJ2-3; no firm D call. Germline CDR1 and CDR2: LNHDA and SQIVND (reference sequence). CDR3 size: 13 residues. The germline V and J ends were trimmed by 6 bases and 0 bases, with 7 bases remaining between them. The CDR3 DNA follows: TGTGCCAGTAGACGAGCGAGCACAGATACGCAGTATTTT. Its protein is CASRRASTDTQYF.

This rearrangement joins TRBV27 to TRBJ1-1; maybe TRBD1 (6 bases). The CDR3 length is 12 residues. Germline V gives CDR1 MNHEY, CDR2 SMNVEV (reference sequence). V was clipped by 8 bases and J by 5 bases, with 12 bases between them. CDR3 amino acids: CASGSQGTEAFF. DNA for the CDR3: TGTGCCAGCGGTAGCCAGGGGACTGAAGCTTTCTTT.

The chain joins TRBV2 to TRBJ2-7, with 10 bases aligning to TRBD2. After removal of 2 bases from V and 2 bases from J, the junction contained 6 bases not matched to a gene. Germline values: CDR1 SNHLY, CDR2 FYNNEI. This CDR3 is 16 amino acids long. CDR3 residues: CASSEIRLAGAYEQYF. The CDR3 coding sequence is TGTGCCAGCAGTGAAATTCGGCTAGCGGGAGCCTACGAGCAGTACTTC.

The chain uses TRBV7-2 and TRBJ2-3; 13 positions match TRBD2. The germline V gene encodes CDR1 SGHTA and CDR2 FQGNSA. V shed 1 base and J 3 bases; nucleotides not matched to a gene: 7. This CDR3 region has 18 residues. CDR3 region: CASSLEGLAGFITDTQYF. The CDR3, as DNA: TGTGCCAGCAGCTTAGAGGGACTAGCGGGATTCATTACAGATACGCAGTATTTT.

The chain employs TRBV27 and TRBJ1-4; TRBD1 matches at 9 bases. The CDR3 is 16 amino acids. The germline gives CDR1 MNHEY, CDR2 SMNVEV (reference sequence). Losses at the gene ends were 5 bases for V and 10 bases for J; bases not matched to a gene: 14. The CDR3 coding sequence is TGTGCCAGCAGTCCACTCCCGGGACAGGGTATTGGAAAACTGTTTTTT. It translates to CASSPLPGQGIGKLFF. The full variable domain, completed using reference TRBV27 and TRBJ1-4, is EAQVTQNPRYLITVTGKKLTVTCSQNMNHEYMSWYRQDPGLGLRQIYYSMNVEVTDKGDVPEGYKVSRKEKRNFPLILESPSPNQTSLYFCASSPLPGQGIGKLFFGSGTQLSVL.

In DNA form, the CDR3 reads TGCAGCGTTAGATCAGGGGGCGCGGATGGCTACACCTTC. Translating it yields CSVRSGGADGYTF. The chain links TRBV29-1 to TRBJ1-2; 8 bases fit TRBD1. Germline assignment: CDR1 SQVTM and CDR2 ANQGSEA. The CDR3 sequence is 13 residues long. J gave up 6 bases and V 5 bases, and 8 bases lay outside the gene matches.

The chain uses TRBV2 and TRBJ1-1, with D maybe TRBD1 (6 bases). The CDR3 is 14 amino acids. Between the trimmed V and J ends, which lost 3 bases and 3 bases, there was a span of 11 bases. Germline CDR1 and CDR2: SNHLY and FYNNEI. The CDR3 protein is CASSENRVDTEAFF. CDR3 in DNA: TGTGCCAGCAGTGAGAACAGGGTAGACACTGAAGCTTTCTTT.